The 17 T cell receptor beta chains below come from one sample, sequenced in a study of T cells in Graves' hyperthyroidism and ophthalmopathy. TCR beta CDR3 region amplification was performed from RNA transcripts. TCR CDR3 underwent first-round RT-PCR with the HTBI primer set. TCRdb reprocessed the multiplex PCR reads with MiXCR, giving one entry per CDR3 protein. The sample holds about 500,000 distinct CDR3 sequences, 46% seen once. Sequencing was performed on peripheral blood or thyroid tissue (not recorded which). The source of these receptors is an adult woman with Graves' disease, either hyperthyroidism or ophthalmopathy (not recorded which).

In this sample, this clonotype turned up a few times. V gene TRBV7-8 combines with J gene TRBJ2-6, with D perhaps TRBD2 (6 bases). This CDR3 spans 15 amino acids. V lost 5 bases and J lost 6, with 14 bases in between. Germline V lookup: CDR1 SGHVS, CDR2 FQNEAQ. CDR3 residues: CASSVGGGAANVLTF. CDR3 DNA: TGTGCCAGCAGCGTCGGTGGCGGGGCGGCCAACGTCCTGACTTTC.

This clonotype was seen at least ten times. At one end the junction does not follow the germline gene, possibly because of a read error. The V gene is TRBV5-1, the J gene TRBJ1-2; 10 nucleotides align to TRBD1. The CDR3 sequence is 13 residues long. CDR1 and CDR2 from the germline V gene are SGHRS and YFSETQ. CDR3 protein: CASSLGQGDGYTF. In nucleotides, the CDR3 is TGTGCCAGCAGCTTAGGACAGGGGGACGGCTACACCTTC.

This clonotype was seen ten or more times. This rearrangement joins TRBV29-1 to TRBJ2-7; 14 positions match TRBD2. Germline CDR1 SQVTM, CDR2 ANQGSEA. The V segment lost 7 bases and the J segment 3 bases; nucleotides outside the gene matches: 23. The CDR3 sequence is 20 residues long. CDR3 nucleotide sequence: TGCAGCGGGAGGGGGACTGCAAGACTAGCGGGAGGGGTTGGTGACTACGAGCAGTACTTC. Its protein is CSGRGTARLAGGVGDYEQYF.

The V and J genes are TRBV15 and TRBJ1-2; D call uncertain. CDR1 LNHNV and CDR2 YYDKDF come from the germline V gene (reference sequence). This CDR3 region has 16 residues. V dropped 10 bases and J dropped 6 bases, with 27 bases sitting between them. CDR3: CASSPPDRSVVHGYTF. DNA of the CDR3: TGTGCCAGCTCACCACCGGATAGAAGTGTGGTGCATGGCTACACCTTC.

This clonotype was detected only once. For the CDR3, the DNA is TGTGCCAGCAGCCCAGGGACGGGACAGGGGGCCGGTCAGCCCCAGCATTTT. Its protein product is CASSPGTGQGAGQPQHF. V gene TRBV7-2 combines with J gene TRBJ1-5; 12 bases are a match to TRBD1. CDR1 is SGHTA and CDR2 is FQGNSA in the germline V gene. The junction had 11 bases not matched to a gene; V was cut back by 5 bases and J by 6 bases. The CDR3 runs 17 residues. The full variable domain, rest sourced from reference TRBV7-2 and TRBJ1-5, is GAGVSQSPSNKVTEKGKDVELRCDPISGHTALYWYRQSLGQGLEFLIYFQGNSAPDKSGLPSDRFSAERTGGSVSTLTIQRTQQEDSAVYLCASSPGTGQGAGQPQHFGDGTRLSIL.

This clonotype was observed many times. J is TRBJ2-5 and V is TRBV11-2; the match to TRBD2 covers 9 bases. The junction had 11 bases not matched to a gene; V was cut back by 7 bases and J by 5 bases. This CDR3 region has 15 residues. CDR1 SGHAT and CDR2 FQNNGV come from the germline V gene. The CDR3 protein is CASTSGLAGRETQYF. The CDR3 nucleotides are TGTGCCAGCACTTCGGGACTAGCCGGGAGGGAGACCCAGTACTTC. The complete variable domain, with remaining parts taken from reference TRBV11-2 and TRBJ2-5, reads EAGVAQSPRYKIIEKRQSVAFWCNPISGHATLYWYQQILGQGPKLLIQFQNNGVVDDSQLPKDRFSAERLKGVDSTLKIQPAKLEDSAVYLCASTSGLAGRETQYFGPGTRLLVL.

The chain uses TRBV5-1 and TRBJ1-6; D is perhaps TRBD1 (5 bases). CDR1 is SGHRS and CDR2 is YFSETQ in the germline V gene. The CDR3 is made up of 15 amino acids. The V gene lost 2 bases and the J gene lost 0 bases, with 6 bases spanning the gap. This CDR3 reads CASSFGGSYNSPLHF. In DNA form, the CDR3 reads TGCGCCAGCAGCTTCGGGGGCTCCTATAATTCACCCCTCCACTTT.

Only a few counts were recorded for this clonotype. In nucleotides, the CDR3 is TGTGCCATCAGGCCACAGGGGGCTTCTGGGGCCAACGTCCTGACTTTC. This codes for CAIRPQGASGANVLTF. This chain joins TRBV7-3 and TRBJ2-6; 9 bases match TRBD1. The CDR3 runs 16 residues. The germline V gene encodes CDR1 SGHTA and CDR2 FQGTGA. Trimming took 10 bases from V and 1 from J; bases not matched to a gene: 8.

The chain has TRBV25-1 and TRBJ1-5; 8 nucleotides match TRBD1. CDR1 is MGHDK, CDR2 SYGVNS, per germline. After removal of 8 bases from V and 6 bases from J, the junction contained 6 bases not matched to a gene. This CDR3 region has 13 residues. The CDR3 loop is CASRGQGSQPQHF. The CDR3 DNA reads TGTGCCAGCCGCGGACAGGGAAGTCAGCCCCAGCATTTT.

The chain carries TRBV29-1 and TRBJ2-7; TRBD1 agrees at 9 bases. J gave up 5 bases and V 1 base, and 9 bases lay outside the gene matches. Germline V gene sequence: CDR1 SQVTM, CDR2 ANQGSEA. The CDR3 has 15 amino acids. In nucleotides, the CDR3 is TGCAGCGTTGAAGGTGGGGACAGGGTGGAGAACGAGCAGTACTTC. Amino acids: CSVEGGDRVENEQYF.

The rearrangement links TRBV7-3 to TRBJ2-7, with D tentatively TRBD2 (5 bases). With the DNA end fitting TRBJ2-5 better, the J assignment may be wrong. CDR1 and CDR2 (germline): SGHTA, FQGTGA. This CDR3 is 13 amino acids long. CDR3 loop: CASSSRAAETQYF. CDR3 coding DNA: TGTGCCAGCAGCTCGAGGGCCGCGGAGACCCAGTACTTC.

The chain uses TRBV6-1 and TRBJ1-2; D call uncertain. The CDR3 length is 12 residues. Germline V gene data show CDR1 as MNHNS and CDR2 as SASEGT. V lost 1 base to trimming and J lost 14 bases, with 14 bases between them. CDR3 nucleotide sequence: TGTGCCAGCAGTGAAGGGACGACCTCCCGAACCTTC. Its protein product is CASSEGTTSRTF.

This clonotype was found a few times. A clone one base away is much larger, so this may be a read error. The chain links TRBV7-8 to TRBJ1-1, with TRBD1 identical over 8 bases. In germline, CDR1 is SGHVS, CDR2 FQNEAQ. V gave up 1 base and J gave up 7 bases; unmatched junction bases: 2. This CDR3 has 13 amino acids. The CDR3: CASSLGTGIEAFF. CDR3 in DNA: TGTGCCAGCAGCTTAGGGACAGGGATTGAAGCTTTCTTT.

This clonotype was detected many times. The chain links TRBV20-1 to TRBJ1-5, with D tentatively TRBD1 (5 bases). Germline V lookup: CDR1 DFQATT, CDR2 SNEGSKA (reference sequence). The V and J ends lost 0 bases and 3 bases respectively, with 15 bases between them. CDR3 length equals 16 residues. In nucleotides, the CDR3 is TGCAGTGCTAGAGATATGGGACGGGAGTTCAATCAGCCCCAGCATTTT. Its translation: CSARDMGREFNQPQHF.

CDR3 sequence reads: CATSRDPGEKLFF. The DNA of the CDR3 is TGTGCCACCAGCAGAGATCCCGGAGAAAAACTGTTTTTT. The J gene is TRBJ1-4, the V gene TRBV15, with D unresolved. The V gene lost 0 bases and the J gene lost 8 bases, with 7 bases spanning the gap. Germline CDR1 LNHNV, CDR2 YYDKDF (reference sequence). The CDR3 covers 13 residues.

This clonotype was observed many times. The rearrangement uses TRBV5-1 and TRBJ1-1, with a possible D match to TRBD1 (5 bases). V was pared by 0 bases and J by 5 bases, with 14 bases between. This CDR3 contains 15 residues. CDR1 and CDR2 (germline): SGHRS, YFSETQ. The DNA for the CDR3 is TGCGCCAGCAGCTTGGTCGTTGGAGGGGAGACTGAAGCTTTCTTT. It is translated as CASSLVVGGETEAFF.

This clonotype was observed many times. The J gene is TRBJ1-6, the V gene TRBV7-3; 9 bases align to TRBD1. J gave up 14 bases and V 4 bases, and 9 bases lay outside the gene matches. This CDR3 region has 14 residues. Per the germline V gene, CDR1 is SGHTA and CDR2 is FQGTGA. The CDR3 nucleotides read TGTGCCAGCAGCTGGGACAGGGAGAACGCGGCCCTCCACTTT. Protein: CASSWDRENAALHF.